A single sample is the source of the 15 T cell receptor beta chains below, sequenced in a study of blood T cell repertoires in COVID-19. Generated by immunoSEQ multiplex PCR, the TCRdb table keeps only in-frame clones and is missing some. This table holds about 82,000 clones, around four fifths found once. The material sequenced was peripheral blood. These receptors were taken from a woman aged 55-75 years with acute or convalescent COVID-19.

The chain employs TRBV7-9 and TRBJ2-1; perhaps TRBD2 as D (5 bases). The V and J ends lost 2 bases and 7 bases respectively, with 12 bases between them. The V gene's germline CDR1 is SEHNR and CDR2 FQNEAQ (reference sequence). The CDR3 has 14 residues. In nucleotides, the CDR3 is TGTGCCAGCAGCTTATCAGCGGCGTCAAATGAGCAGTTCTTC. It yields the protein CASSLSAASNEQFF.

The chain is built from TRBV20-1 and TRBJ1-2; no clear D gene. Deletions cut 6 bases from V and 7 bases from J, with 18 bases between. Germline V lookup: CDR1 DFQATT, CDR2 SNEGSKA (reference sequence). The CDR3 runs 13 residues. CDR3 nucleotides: TGCAGTGCCAGTAACGCGGTCGACGGTGGCTACACCTTC. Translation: CSASNAVDGGYTF.

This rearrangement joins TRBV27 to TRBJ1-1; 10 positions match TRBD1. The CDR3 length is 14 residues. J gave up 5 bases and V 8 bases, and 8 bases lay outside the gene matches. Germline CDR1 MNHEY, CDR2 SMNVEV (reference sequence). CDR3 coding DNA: TGTGCCAGCTGCCCCGGGACAGGGGTTACTGAAGCTTTCTTT. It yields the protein CASCPGTGVTEAFF.

The CDR3 sequence is CASSHRDWSYEQYF. The CDR3 nucleotides read TGTGCCAGCAGCCACCGGGACTGGTCCTACGAGCAGTACTTC. The rearrangement links TRBV5-6 to TRBJ2-7; the D gene is possibly TRBD2 (6 bases). The ends were cut back, 4 bases at V and 1 base at J, with 12 bases in the middle. The germline V gene has CDR1 SGHDT and CDR2 YYEEEE. The CDR3 totals 14 residues.

The CDR3 DNA reads TGCGCCAGCAGCTCCAGCGGGAGGGCTGGAACAGATACGCAGTATTTT. The encoded protein is CASSSSGRAGTDTQYF. The chain is built from TRBV5-1 and TRBJ2-3, with TRBD2 matching over 10 bases. Germline CDR1 is SGHRS and CDR2 is YFSETQ. The CDR3 extends over 16 amino acids. After removal of 3 bases from V and 3 bases from J, the junction contained 7 bases not matched to a gene.

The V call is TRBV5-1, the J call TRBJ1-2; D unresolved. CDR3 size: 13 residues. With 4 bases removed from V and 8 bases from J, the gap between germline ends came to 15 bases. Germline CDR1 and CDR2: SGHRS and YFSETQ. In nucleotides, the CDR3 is TGCGCCAGCAGCCCAAACATTGGAGGGGGCTACACCTTC. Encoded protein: CASSPNIGGGYTF.

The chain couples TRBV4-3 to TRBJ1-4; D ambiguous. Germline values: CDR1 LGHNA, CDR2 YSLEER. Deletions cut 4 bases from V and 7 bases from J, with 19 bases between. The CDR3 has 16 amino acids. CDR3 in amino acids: CASSPHPVSAGEKLFF. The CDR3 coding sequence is TGCGCCAGCAGCCCCCACCCAGTGAGTGCGGGTGAAAAACTGTTTTTT.

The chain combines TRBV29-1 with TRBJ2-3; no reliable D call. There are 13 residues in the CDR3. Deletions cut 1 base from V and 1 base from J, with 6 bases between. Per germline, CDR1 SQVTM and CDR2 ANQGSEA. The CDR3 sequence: CSVEVAGTDTQYF. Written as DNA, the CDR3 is TGCAGCGTTGAAGTTGCGGGCACAGATACGCAGTATTTT.

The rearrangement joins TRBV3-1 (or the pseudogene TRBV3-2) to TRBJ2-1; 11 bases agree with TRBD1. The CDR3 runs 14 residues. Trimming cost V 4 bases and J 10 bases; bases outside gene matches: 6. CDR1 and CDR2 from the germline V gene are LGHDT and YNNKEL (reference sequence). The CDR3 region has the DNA TGTGCCAGCAGCCGGGGACAGGGGGAGGAAGAGCAGTTCTTC. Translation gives CASSRGQGEEEQFF.

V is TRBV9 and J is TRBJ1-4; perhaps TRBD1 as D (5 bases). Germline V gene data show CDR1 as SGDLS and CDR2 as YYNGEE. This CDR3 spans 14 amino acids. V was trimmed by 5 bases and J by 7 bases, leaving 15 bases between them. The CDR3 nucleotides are TGTGCCAGCAGTCCCGACTCGGGGGTTGAAAAACTGTTTTTT. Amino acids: CASSPDSGVEKLFF.

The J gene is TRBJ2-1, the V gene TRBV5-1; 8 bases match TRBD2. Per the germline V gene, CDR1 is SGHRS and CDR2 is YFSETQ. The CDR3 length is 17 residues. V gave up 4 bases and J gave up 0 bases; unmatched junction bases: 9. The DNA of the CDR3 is TGCGCCAGCAGCCCGGGGCCCGGACTAGCCTCCTACAATGAGCAGTTCTTC. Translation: CASSPGPGLASYNEQFF.

CDR3 sequence: CASSILTGSGNTIYF. CDR3 nucleotide sequence: TGTGCCAGTAGTATCTTAACAGGGAGCGGAAACACCATATATTTT. V is TRBV19 and J is TRBJ1-3; D possibly corresponds to TRBD1 (6 bases). Deletions cut 3 bases from V and 4 bases from J, with 13 bases between. The CDR3 spans 15 residues. From germline, CDR1 is LNHDA and CDR2 SQIVND (reference sequence).

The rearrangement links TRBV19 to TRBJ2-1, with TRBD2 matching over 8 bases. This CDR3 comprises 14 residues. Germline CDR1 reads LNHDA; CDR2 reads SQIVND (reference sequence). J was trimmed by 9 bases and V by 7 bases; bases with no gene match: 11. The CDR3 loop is CASISGGALREQFF. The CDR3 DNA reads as TGTGCCAGTATCAGCGGGGGCGCTCTTCGTGAGCAGTTCTTC. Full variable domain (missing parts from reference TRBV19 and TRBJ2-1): DGGITQSPKYLFRKEGQNVTLSCEQNLNHDAMYWYRQDPGQGLRLIYYSQIVNDFQKGDIAEGYSVSREKKESFPLTVTSAQKNPTAFYLCASISGGALREQFFGPGTRLTVL.

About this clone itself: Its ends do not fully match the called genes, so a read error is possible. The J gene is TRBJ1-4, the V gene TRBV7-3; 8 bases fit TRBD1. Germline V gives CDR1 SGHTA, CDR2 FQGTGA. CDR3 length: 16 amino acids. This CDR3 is CASSLTRAGGGEKLFF. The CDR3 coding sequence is TGTGCCAGCAGCCTAACGAGGGCAGGGGGCGGTGAAAAACTGTTTTTT.

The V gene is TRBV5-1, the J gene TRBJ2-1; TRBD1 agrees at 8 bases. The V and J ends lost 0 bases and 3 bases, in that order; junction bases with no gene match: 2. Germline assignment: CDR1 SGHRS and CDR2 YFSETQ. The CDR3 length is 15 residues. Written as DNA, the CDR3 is TGCGCCAGCAGCTTGGTGGGACAGGTCTACAATGAGCAGTTCTTC. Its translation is CASSLVGQVYNEQFF.